What follows are 24 T cell receptor beta chains derived from one specimen sequenced in a study of blood T cell repertoires in COVID-19. Assay: immunoSEQ multiplex PCR; the TCRdb copy retains only in-frame clones and omits some. This sample has over 150,000 clones, with 80% to 85% found just once. The material sequenced was peripheral blood. These receptors all stem from a woman aged 40 to 50 with COVID-19, enrolled during active disease.

CDR3 sequence (DNA): TGTGCCAGCAGTTTGGCCCCCGGGACTAGCTCCTACGAGCAGTACTTC. Amino acids: CASSLAPGTSSYEQYF. The V call is TRBV27, the J call TRBJ2-7; the match to TRBD2 covers 8 bases. Trimming removed 3 bases from V and 0 bases from J; junction bases left unmatched: 7. Per germline, CDR1 MNHEY and CDR2 SMNVEV (reference sequence). The CDR3 extends over 16 amino acids.

The genes are TRBV5-4 and TRBJ2-7; 7 bases fit TRBD2. Germline lookup yields CDR1 SGHNT and CDR2 YYREEE (reference sequence). Losses at the gene ends were 2 bases for V and 6 bases for J; bases not matched to a gene: 8. The CDR3 contains 14 residues. DNA for the CDR3: TGTGCCAGCAGCTTTCGGGAGGCCTTGACCGAGCAGTACTTC. This translates into CASSFREALTEQYF.

The rearrangement links TRBV29-1 to TRBJ2-3; 10 bases map to TRBD1. Germline CDR1 is SQVTM and CDR2 is ANQGSEA. The CDR3 has 15 amino acids. V lost 4 bases, J lost 2 bases, and 6 bases stayed unmatched. In DNA form, the CDR3 reads TGCAGCGTTGGACCGGGACAGGGGATCACAGATACGCAGTATTTT. Amino acids: CSVGPGQGITDTQYF.

The chain is built from TRBV5-1 and TRBJ1-2, with no clear D. Germline V CDR1 and CDR2: SGHRS, YFSETQ. This CDR3 contains 18 residues. Trimming left V 3 bases short and J 0 bases short, with 21 bases between. The CDR3 loop is CASSSPSSTFTANYGYTF. In DNA, the CDR3 is TGCGCCAGCAGCTCCCCTTCGAGTACTTTTACAGCTAACTATGGCTACACCTTC.

This chain's CDR3 is CASSPYEVSGRGRYNEQFF. For the CDR3, the DNA is TGTGCCAGCAGCCCTTACGAAGTTAGCGGGAGGGGTCGGTACAATGAGCAGTTCTTC. V usage is TRBV28 and J usage is TRBJ2-1, with 11 bases aligning to TRBD2. The CDR3 is made up of 19 amino acids. The germline gives CDR1 MDHEN, CDR2 SYDVKM. With 6 bases clipped from V and 4 bases from J, the junction kept 17 bases outside the gene matches.

The gene calls are TRBV19 and TRBJ1-3; 9 bases line up with TRBD1. Germline V gene data show CDR1 as LNHDA and CDR2 as SQIVND (reference sequence). With 10 bases clipped from V and 1 base from J, the junction kept 8 bases outside the gene matches. The length of the CDR3 is 15 residues. CDR3 coding DNA: TGTGCCACCAAACCCGGGACAGGGTCTGGAAACACCATATATTTT. Its protein is CATKPGTGSGNTIYF.

The genes are TRBV10-1 and TRBJ2-7; tentatively, D is TRBD1 (6 bases). The germline V gene has CDR1 WNHNN and CDR2 SYGVQD (reference sequence). Trimming shortened V by 3 bases and J by 3 bases, and 12 bases separated the two germline ends. This CDR3 has 14 residues. The CDR3 DNA follows: TGCGCCAGCAGTGAATTGCAGGGACACTACGAGCAGTACTTC. It specifies CASSELQGHYEQYF.

The J gene is TRBJ2-1, the V gene TRBV27, with D possibly matching TRBD2 (7 bases). Trimming pared 3 bases from V and 5 bases from J, leaving 14 bases between. Germline V gene lookup returns CDR1 MNHEY and CDR2 SMNVEV (reference sequence). The CDR3 is made up of 15 amino acids. The CDR3 here is CASSFRRGANNEQFF. Here the CDR3 DNA reads TGTGCCAGCAGTTTTAGACGGGGGGCGAACAATGAGCAGTTCTTC.

V usage is TRBV6-6 and J usage is TRBJ2-7; 9 bases are shared with TRBD1. CDR1 and CDR2 from the germline V gene are MNHNY and SVGAGI (reference sequence). The ends lost 7 bases at V and 3 bases at J; junction bases unmatched: 7. This CDR3 comprises 14 residues. CDR3 coding DNA: TGTGCCAGCATTGCCGGGACAGGGATCTACGAGCAGTACTTC. It codes for CASIAGTGIYEQYF.

The chain uses TRBV11-2 and TRBJ1-6, with D unresolved. The germline V and J ends were trimmed by 2 bases and 14 bases, with 10 bases remaining between them. From germline, CDR1 is SGHAT and CDR2 FQNNGV. The CDR3 length is 12 residues. For the CDR3, the DNA is TGTGCCAGCAGCTTATCATCGGTCACCCTCCACTTT. Translating it yields CASSLSSVTLHF.

J is TRBJ2-3 and V is TRBV2; 10 bases are a match to TRBD2. Germline V gene sequence: CDR1 SNHLY, CDR2 FYNNEI. Trimming at V came to 5 bases and at J to 1 base, leaving 6 bases not matched to a gene. CDR3 length: 16 amino acids. CDR3 sequence reads: CASSKQTSGGTDTQYF. In DNA, the CDR3 is TGTGCCAGCAGTAAACAAACTAGCGGGGGCACAGATACGCAGTATTTT.

The chain couples TRBV10-3 to TRBJ1-4; D is possibly TRBD1 (5 bases). Trimming shortened V by 3 bases and J by 5 bases, and 13 bases separated the two germline ends. Germline assignment: CDR1 ENHRY and CDR2 SYGVKD. The CDR3 loop spans 15 amino acids. DNA for the CDR3: TGTGCCATCAGTGACCCGGGGGTGGAAAATGAAAAACTGTTTTTT. Translating it yields CAISDPGVENEKLFF.

This chain links TRBV29-1 with TRBJ1-1; perhaps TRBD1 as D (6 bases). The length of the CDR3 is 13 residues. CDR1 SQVTM and CDR2 ANQGSEA come from the germline V gene. The V end was cut by 7 bases, the J end by 3 bases, with 15 bases between. The DNA of the CDR3 is TGCAGCGGCAAACAGGGTTTCGACACTGAAGCTTTCTTT. This codes for CSGKQGFDTEAFF.

CDR3 in amino acids: CASSQGHWMNTEAFF. The CDR3, as DNA: TGTGCCAGCAGTCAAGGACATTGGATGAACACTGAAGCTTTCTTT. The rearrangement uses TRBV6-2 or TRBV6-3 and TRBJ1-1; possible D gene TRBD1, 5 bases. V was trimmed by 5 bases and J by 0 bases, leaving 13 bases between them. Germline loops: CDR1 MNHEY, CDR2 SVGEGT. The CDR3 spans 15 residues.

This clone turned up a few times. V and J are TRBV5-4 and TRBJ1-6; 7 bases line up with TRBD1. V trimming: 0 bases; J trimming: 9 bases; junction bases outside the gene matches: 3. This CDR3 spans 14 amino acids. CDR1 and CDR2 from the germline V gene are SGHNT and YYREEE (reference sequence). DNA of the CDR3: TGTGCCAGCAGCTTGGACAGGGGAGGTTCACCCCTCCACTTT. Its translation is CASSLDRGGSPLHF.

The gene calls are TRBV9 and TRBJ2-1, with 10 bases lining up with TRBD2. In germline, CDR1 is SGDLS, CDR2 YYNGEE. V shed 4 bases and J 7 bases; nucleotides not matched to a gene: 11. The CDR3 runs 16 residues. CDR3 in DNA: TGTGCCAGCAGCTCTCGACTAGCGGGTCTTGAAAATGAGCAGTTCTTC. Translating it yields CASSSRLAGLENEQFF.

The J gene is TRBJ1-3, the V gene TRBV29-1; D remains unclear. CDR1 and CDR2 from the germline V gene are SQVTM and ANQGSEA. V was clipped by 0 bases and J by 4 bases, with 10 bases between them. The CDR3 length is 14 residues. The CDR3 region has the DNA TGCAGCGTTGAAGAGGGCTCATTCGGAAACACCATATATTTT. This gives the protein CSVEEGSFGNTIYF.

V is TRBV7-9 and J is TRBJ1-5; perhaps TRBD1 as D (6 bases). CDR1 and CDR2 (germline): SEHNR, FQNEAQ (reference sequence). CDR3 length equals 16 residues. V dropped 5 bases and J dropped 4 bases, with 18 bases sitting between them. DNA for the CDR3: TGTGCCAGCAGCCCCCCAGGGGTTCACGGGAATCAGCCCCAGCATTTT. This codes for CASSPPGVHGNQPQHF.

This chain uses TRBV12-3 or TRBV12-4 with TRBJ2-7, with D hard to call. The V and J ends lost 5 bases and 6 bases respectively, with 14 bases between them. The CDR3 is 13 residues long. DNA for the CDR3: TGTGCCAGCAGTCGAGACGTAGCTCCCGAGCAGTACTTC. Protein sequence: CASSRDVAPEQYF.

The V and J genes are TRBV4-1 and TRBJ1-4; D gene unclear. CDR3 length: 14 amino acids. V was shortened by 11 bases and J by 0 bases, with 13 bases between the two germline ends. Germline V lookup: CDR1 MGHRA, CDR2 YSYEKL. Here the CDR3 reads CASCLTSTNEKLFF. CDR3 in DNA: TGCGCCTCCTGCCTCACTTCAACTAATGAAAAACTGTTTTTT.

This rearrangement joins TRBV5-1 to TRBJ2-1; TRBD2 is a possible D gene (7 bases). V gave up 0 bases and J gave up 8 bases, with 15 bases separating them. The CDR3 loop spans 15 amino acids. Germline V lookup: CDR1 SGHRS, CDR2 YFSETQ. The CDR3 loop reads CASSLGGGAEYEQFF. The CDR3 bases are TGCGCCAGCAGCTTGGGTGGGGGGGCCGAGTATGAGCAGTTCTTC.

The chain joins TRBV12-5 to TRBJ1-5; 7 positions match TRBD1. The CDR3 covers 14 residues. CDR1 is LGHNT and CDR2 is FRNRAP in the germline V gene. The ends lost 6 bases at V and 2 bases at J; junction bases unmatched: 4. The CDR3 region is CASGKTGGNQPQHF. CDR3 coding DNA: TGTGCTAGTGGCAAAACAGGGGGCAATCAGCCCCAGCATTTT.

This clone was detected only a few times. The chain links TRBV28 to TRBJ1-5, with 7 bases that match TRBD1. Germline-derived CDR1 and CDR2 are MDHEN and SYDVKM. The CDR3 spans 15 residues. J gave up 11 bases and V 5 bases, and 15 bases lay outside the gene matches. This chain's CDR3 is CASSLEPSQGWAQHF. CDR3 sequence (DNA): TGTGCCAGCAGTCTAGAGCCCTCACAGGGGTGGGCCCAGCATTTT. Complete variable domain (other parts from reference TRBV28 and TRBJ1-5): DVKVTQSSRYLVKRTGEKVFLECVQDMDHENMFWYRQDPGLGLRLIYFSYDVKMKEKGDIPEGYSVSREKKERFSLILESASTNQTSMYLCASSLEPSQGWAQHFGDGTRLSIL.

This chain connects TRBV19 to TRBJ1-2; D gene unclear. Trimming left V 6 bases short and J 2 bases short, with 10 bases between. This CDR3 spans 13 amino acids. The germline gives CDR1 LNHDA, CDR2 SQIVND (reference sequence). Written as DNA, the CDR3 is TGTGCCAGTAGCCTCGGTTTAAACTATGGCTACACCTTC. Translated: CASSLGLNYGYTF.